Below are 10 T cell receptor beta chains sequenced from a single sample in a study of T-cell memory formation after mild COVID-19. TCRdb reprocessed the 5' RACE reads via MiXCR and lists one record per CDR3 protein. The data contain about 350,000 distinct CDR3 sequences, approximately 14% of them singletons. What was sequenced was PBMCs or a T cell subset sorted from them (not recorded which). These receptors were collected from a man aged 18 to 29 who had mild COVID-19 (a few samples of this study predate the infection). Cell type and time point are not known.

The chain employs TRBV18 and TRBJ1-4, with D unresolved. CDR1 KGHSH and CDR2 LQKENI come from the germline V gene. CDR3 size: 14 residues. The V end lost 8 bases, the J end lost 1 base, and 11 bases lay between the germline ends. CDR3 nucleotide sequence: TGTGCCAGCGTGGACCAGCAAACTAATGAAAAACTGTTTTTT. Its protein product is CASVDQQTNEKLFF.

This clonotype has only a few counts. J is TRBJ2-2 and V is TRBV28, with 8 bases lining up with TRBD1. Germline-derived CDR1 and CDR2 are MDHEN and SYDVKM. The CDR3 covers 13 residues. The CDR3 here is CGTGGIIAGELFF. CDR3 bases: TGTGGCACAGGGGGGATTATTGCCGGGGAGCTGTTTTTT.

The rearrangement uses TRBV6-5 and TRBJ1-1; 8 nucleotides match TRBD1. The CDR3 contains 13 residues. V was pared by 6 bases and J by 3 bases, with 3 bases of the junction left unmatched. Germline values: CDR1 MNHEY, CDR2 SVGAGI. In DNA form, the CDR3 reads TGTGCCAGCAGAACAGGGGGATACACTGAAGCTTTCTTT. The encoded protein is CASRTGGYTEAFF.

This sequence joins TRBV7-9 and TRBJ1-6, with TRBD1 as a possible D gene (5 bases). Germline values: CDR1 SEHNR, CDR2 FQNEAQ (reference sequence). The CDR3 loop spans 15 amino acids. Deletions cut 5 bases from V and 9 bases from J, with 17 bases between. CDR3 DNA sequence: TGTGCCAGCAGCCCAAGTTGGGGGGTCAGTTCACCCCTCCACTTT. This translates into CASSPSWGVSSPLHF.

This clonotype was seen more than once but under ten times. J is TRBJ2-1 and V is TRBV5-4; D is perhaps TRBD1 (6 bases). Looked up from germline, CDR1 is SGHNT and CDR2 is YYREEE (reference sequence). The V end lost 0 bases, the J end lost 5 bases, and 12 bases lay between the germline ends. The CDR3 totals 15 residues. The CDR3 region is CASSLDLRTDNEQFF. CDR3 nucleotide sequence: TGTGCCAGCAGCTTGGACCTCCGGACAGACAATGAGCAGTTCTTC.

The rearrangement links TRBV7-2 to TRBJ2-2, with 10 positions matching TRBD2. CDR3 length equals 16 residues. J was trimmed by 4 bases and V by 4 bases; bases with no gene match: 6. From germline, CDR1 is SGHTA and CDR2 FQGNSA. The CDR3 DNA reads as TGTGCCAGCAGCTCCATTAGCGGGGGGTCCACCGGGGAGCTGTTTTTT. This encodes CASSSISGGSTGELFF. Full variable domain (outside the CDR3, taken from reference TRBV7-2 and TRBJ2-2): GAGVSQSPSNKVTEKGKDVELRCDPISGHTALYWYRQSLGQGLEFLIYFQGNSAPDKSGLPSDRFSAERTGGSVSTLTIQRTQQEDSAVYLCASSSISGGSTGELFFGEGSRLTVL.

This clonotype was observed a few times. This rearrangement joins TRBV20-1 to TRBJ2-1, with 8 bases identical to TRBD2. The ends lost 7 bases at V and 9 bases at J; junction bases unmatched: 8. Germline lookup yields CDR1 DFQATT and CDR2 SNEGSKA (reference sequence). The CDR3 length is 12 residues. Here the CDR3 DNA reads TGCAGTGTCATTAGCGGGGACGTTGAGCAGTTCTTC. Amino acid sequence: CSVISGDVEQFF.

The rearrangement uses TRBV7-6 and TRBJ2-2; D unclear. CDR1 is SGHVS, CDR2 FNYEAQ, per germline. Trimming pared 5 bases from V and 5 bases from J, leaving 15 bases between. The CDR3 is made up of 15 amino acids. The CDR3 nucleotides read TGTGCCAGCAGCGGGGTGGTTTTGAGGACCGGGGAGCTGTTTTTT. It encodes CASSGVVLRTGELFF.

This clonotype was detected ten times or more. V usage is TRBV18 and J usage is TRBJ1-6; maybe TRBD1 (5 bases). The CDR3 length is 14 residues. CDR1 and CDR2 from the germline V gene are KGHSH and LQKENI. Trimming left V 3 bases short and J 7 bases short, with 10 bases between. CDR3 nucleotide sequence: TGTGCCAGCTCACCGGGACCGAGAAATTCACCCCTCCACTTT. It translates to CASSPGPRNSPLHF.

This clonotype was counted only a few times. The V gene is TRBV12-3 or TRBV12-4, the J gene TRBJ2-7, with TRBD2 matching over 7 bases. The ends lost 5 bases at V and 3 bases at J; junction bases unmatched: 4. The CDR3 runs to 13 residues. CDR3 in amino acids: CASSPGLDYEQYF. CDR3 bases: TGTGCCAGCAGTCCCGGACTAGACTACGAGCAGTACTTC.